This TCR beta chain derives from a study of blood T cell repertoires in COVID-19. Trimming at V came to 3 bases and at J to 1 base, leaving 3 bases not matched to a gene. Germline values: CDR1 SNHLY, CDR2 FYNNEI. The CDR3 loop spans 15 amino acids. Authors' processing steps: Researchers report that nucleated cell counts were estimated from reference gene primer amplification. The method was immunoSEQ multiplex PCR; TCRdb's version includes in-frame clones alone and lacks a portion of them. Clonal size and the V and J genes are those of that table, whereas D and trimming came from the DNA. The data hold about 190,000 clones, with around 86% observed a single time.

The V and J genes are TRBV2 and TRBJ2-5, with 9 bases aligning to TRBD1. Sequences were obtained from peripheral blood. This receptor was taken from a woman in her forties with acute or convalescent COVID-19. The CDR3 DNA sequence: TGTGCCAGCAGTGAGATGACAGGGGGCCAAGAGACCCAGTACTTC. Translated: CASSEMTGGQETQYF.